This T cell receptor beta chain was retrieved from a study of blood T cell repertoires in COVID-19. Sequencing used immunoSEQ multiplex PCR; TCRdb keeps in-frame clones, though not all of them. Of 100,000 to 150,000 clones in the sample, roughly 90% were seen once. The germline V and J ends were trimmed by 4 bases and 4 bases, with 8 bases remaining between them. The CDR3 is 12 residues long. From germline, CDR1 is SQVTM and CDR2 ANQGSEA. Participants came from fewer than 25 US areas, aged about 18 to 90 years. Assignment of participants to cohorts was predicated upon participant-reported clinical history.

Sequenced input: PBMCs or T cells enriched from blood (not recorded which). The rearrangement uses TRBV29-1 and TRBJ1-5; D is possibly TRBD1 (6 bases). This receptor was identified in a woman aged 45-65 years who had recovered from COVID-19. The CDR3 sequence is CSVGQENQPQHF. CDR3 DNA: TGCAGCGTTGGACAGGAAAATCAGCCCCAGCATTTT. Full variable domain (remainder filled in from reference TRBV29-1 and TRBJ1-5): SAVISQKPSRDICQRGTSLTIQCQVDSQVTMMFWYRQQPGQSLTLIATANQGSEATYESGFVIDKFPISRPNLTFSTLTVSNMSPEDSSIYLCSVGQENQPQHFGDGTRLSIL.